The 18 T cell receptor beta chains reported below all come from one sample, sequenced in a study of cytomegalovirus exposure and HLA in healthy donors. PCR was performed using 60 Vbeta and 13 Jbeta primers. The data were produced by immunoSEQ multiplex PCR, yet TCRdb's version contains in-frame clones alone and is incomplete. This table has a few hundred thousand clones, approximately 70% appearing once. The specimen sequenced was PBMCs. The receptors were gathered from a woman in her 30s in good health and CMV-seronegative.

The sample holds a few counts of this clone. The V gene is TRBV29-1, the J gene TRBJ1-1; D gene ambiguous. The germline V gene encodes CDR1 SQVTM and CDR2 ANQGSEA. This CDR3 is built from 11 residues. The germline V and J ends were trimmed by 4 bases and 0 bases, with 3 bases remaining between them. The CDR3 bases are TGCAGCGTTGCAGTGAACACTGAAGCTTTCTTT. Translating gives CSVAVNTEAFF.

This clone was detected only once. V usage is TRBV5-4 and J usage is TRBJ2-4, with a possible D match to TRBD2 (6 bases). The CDR3 has 15 amino acids. Trimming stripped 5 bases from V and 4 bases from J, with 16 bases between. Germline V gene lookup returns CDR1 SGHNT and CDR2 YYREEE (reference sequence). The CDR3 here is CASSLSPGVKNIQYF. In DNA, the CDR3 is TGTGCCAGCAGTCTCAGTCCGGGAGTGAAAAACATTCAGTACTTC.

The V call is TRBV7-2, the J call TRBJ2-2, with TRBD2 identical over 7 bases. From germline, CDR1 is SGHTA and CDR2 FQGNSA. Trimming at V came to 5 bases and at J to 1 base, leaving 7 bases not matched to a gene. CDR3 size: 16 residues. CDR3 sequence: CASSQRAGWNTGELFF. CDR3 sequence (DNA): TGTGCCAGCAGCCAAAGAGCGGGGTGGAACACCGGGGAGCTGTTTTTT.

The chain recombines TRBV19 with TRBJ2-7; D may be TRBD2 (5 bases). CDR1 and CDR2 from the germline V gene are LNHDA and SQIVND (reference sequence). The CDR3 loop spans 15 amino acids. The germline V and J ends were trimmed by 5 bases and 7 bases, with 21 bases remaining between them. As DNA, the CDR3 is TGTGCCAGTAGTCCCCCCGAGGGTCGGGGTCGGGAGCAGTACTTC. It specifies CASSPPEGRGREQYF.

This clone was observed a handful of times. The chain is built from TRBV19 and TRBJ2-3; 14 nucleotides agree with TRBD2. This CDR3 comprises 15 residues. Germline V gene data show CDR1 as LNHDA and CDR2 as SQIVND (reference sequence). V shed 9 bases and J 6 bases; nucleotides not matched to a gene: 8. The CDR3 reads CASRLAGGLSDTQYF. CDR3 nucleotide sequence: TGTGCCAGCAGACTAGCGGGGGGGCTTTCGGATACGCAGTATTTT.

The chain combines TRBV4-1 with TRBJ2-2; D not resolved. The CDR3 has 13 residues. Germline V lookup: CDR1 MGHRA, CDR2 YSYEKL. Trimming took 1 base from V and 6 from J, leaving 6 bases between them. The CDR3 DNA is TGCGCCAGCAGCCAAGGTATCTCCGGGGAGCTGTTTTTT. Its protein product is CASSQGISGELFF.

The V call is TRBV19, the J call TRBJ2-7, with 8 nucleotides matching TRBD1. This CDR3 region has 13 residues. Trimming removed 5 bases from V and 3 bases from J; junction bases left unmatched: 3. Germline V CDR1 and CDR2: LNHDA, SQIVND (reference sequence). CDR3 loop: CASSVGQGYEQYF. The CDR3 DNA reads TGTGCCAGTAGTGTAGGACAGGGCTACGAGCAGTACTTC.

This clone was detected once. The rearrangement links TRBV6-1 to TRBJ1-5; no definite D call. The CDR3 has 13 amino acids. Germline V CDR1 and CDR2: MNHNS, SASEGT. V gave up 9 bases and J gave up 4 bases, with 13 bases separating them. The CDR3 nucleotides read TGTGCCAGGCCCCGGACGGGAAATCAGCCCCAGCATTTT. Amino acid sequence: CARPRTGNQPQHF.

This sequence joins TRBV18 and TRBJ2-5; D perhaps matches TRBD2 (6 bases). Germline lookup yields CDR1 KGHSH and CDR2 LQKENI. Between the trimmed V and J ends, which lost 1 base and 5 bases, there was a span of 14 bases. The CDR3 is made up of 15 amino acids. CDR3 region: CASSPQAGRWETQYF. Written as DNA, the CDR3 is TGTGCCAGCTCACCACAGGCAGGGAGGTGGGAGACCCAGTACTTC.

Only one count was recorded for this clone. The chain couples TRBV27 to TRBJ2-5; perhaps TRBD2 as D (5 bases). The CDR3 runs 19 residues. Trimming cost V 10 bases and J 5 bases, with 35 bases left between them. Germline CDR1 MNHEY, CDR2 SMNVEV (reference sequence). The CDR3 region is CATSPVGSPPSKTGETQYF. The CDR3 coding sequence is TGTGCCACCTCCCCAGTAGGCAGCCCACCCTCAAAGACGGGGGAGACCCAGTACTTC.

In its sample, this clone was seen once. The rearrangement links TRBV9 to TRBJ1-5; 7 bases line up with TRBD1. The ends lost 4 bases at V and 5 bases at J; junction bases unmatched: 6. CDR3 length: 14 amino acids. Germline CDR1 SGDLS, CDR2 YYNGEE. This CDR3 reads CASSWGRGDQPQHF. The CDR3 DNA reads as TGTGCCAGCAGCTGGGGCAGGGGGGATCAGCCCCAGCATTTT.

This chain connects TRBV9 to TRBJ2-7, with 7 bases aligning to TRBD2. The CDR3 is made up of 15 amino acids. The J segment lost 2 bases and the V segment lost 3 bases, leaving 8 bases of the junction unmatched. The V gene's germline CDR1 is SGDLS and CDR2 YYNGEE. The DNA of the CDR3 is TGTGCCAGCAGCGGCCCGAGCGGGGCCACCTACGAGCAGTACTTC. Translated, it gives CASSGPSGATYEQYF.

The chain joins TRBV18 to TRBJ2-2, with 8 bases that match TRBD2. This CDR3 region has 17 residues. The V gene end was trimmed by 1 base and the J gene end by 4 bases; junction bases not matched to a gene: 8. Germline V CDR1 and CDR2: KGHSH, LQKENI. The CDR3 DNA reads TGTGCCAGCTCACCACGGTTCGGGAGGGCCAGCACCGGGGAGCTGTTTTTT. Translated, it gives CASSPRFGRASTGELFF.

The chain is built from TRBV12-5 and TRBJ1-5; the D is unclear. With 2 bases removed from V and 2 bases from J, the gap between germline ends came to 7 bases. CDR3 length: 14 residues. CDR1 is LGHNT and CDR2 is FRNRAP in the germline V gene. CDR3 bases: TGTGCTAGTGGTTTGTGGGGAGGCAATCAGCCCCAGCATTTT. As protein: CASGLWGGNQPQHF.

V and J are TRBV29-1 and TRBJ2-1; TRBD2 matches at 15 bases. The CDR3 runs to 14 residues. V shed 6 bases, J shed 10 bases, and the junction held 7 bases outside the gene matches. From germline, CDR1 is SQVTM and CDR2 ANQGSEA. CDR3 sequence reads: CSVRTSGGASEQFF. The CDR3 nucleotides read TGCAGCGTCCGGACTAGCGGGGGGGCCTCCGAGCAGTTCTTC.

This sequence joins TRBV6-5 and TRBJ1-5, with 7 bases matching TRBD1. V gave up 6 bases and J gave up 5 bases; unmatched junction bases: 4. The CDR3 runs to 13 residues. Germline V gives CDR1 MNHEY, CDR2 SVGAGI. DNA for the CDR3: TGTGCCAGCAGCCCCGACAGGGATCAGCCCCAGCATTTT. It is translated as CASSPDRDQPQHF.

The gene calls are TRBV6-5 and TRBJ2-7; D might be TRBD2 (5 bases). Germline CDR1 MNHEY, CDR2 SVGAGI. The CDR3 has 13 amino acids. Deletions cut 5 bases from V and 3 bases from J, with 11 bases between. CDR3 nucleotides: TGTGCCAGCAGTAGAGATGGAGGCTACGAGCAGTACTTC. It specifies CASSRDGGYEQYF.

This chain links TRBV5-6 with TRBJ1-1; 7 nucleotides match TRBD1. Unmatched junction bases numbered 7, after V lost 3 bases and J lost 2 bases. Looked up from germline, CDR1 is SGHDT and CDR2 is YYEEEE. This CDR3 comprises 15 residues. CDR3 loop: CASSSRGQFNTEAFF. The CDR3 DNA sequence: TGTGCCAGCAGCTCGAGGGGACAGTTCAACACTGAAGCTTTCTTT.